Below, one T cell receptor (beta chain) is given with its context. This specimen comes from a study of blood T cell repertoires in COVID-19. At the level of the study: COVID-19 samples, acute and convalescent, were from the United States, Italy and Spain. From T cells, B-cell-depleted T cells, or PBMCs came the material, which was cDNA or gDNA.

Authors' methods: Reference gene primer amplification yielded estimated nucleated cell counts. Clones were sequenced by immunoSEQ multiplex PCR, and TCRdb holds only the in-frame ones, with some missing. That table is the source of V, J and clone size, and D and trimming were worked out from the DNA. The data hold about 240,000 clones, with 70% to 90% observed a single time. The CDR3 sequence is 14 residues long. CDR1 is SGHAT, CDR2 FQNNGV, per germline. Trimming took off 2 bases at V and 2 bases at J, with 10 bases between the two ends. Seattle cases were enrolled at active infection and followed longitudinally.

The sequence derives from a woman aged 50 to 65 with COVID-19, enrolled during active disease. Sequenced material: peripheral blood. J is TRBJ2-7 and V is TRBV11-2, with no clear D. The CDR3 is CASSLQIHTYEQYV. The CDR3 DNA sequence: TGTGCCAGCAGCTTACAGATCCATACCTACGAGCAGTACGTC.